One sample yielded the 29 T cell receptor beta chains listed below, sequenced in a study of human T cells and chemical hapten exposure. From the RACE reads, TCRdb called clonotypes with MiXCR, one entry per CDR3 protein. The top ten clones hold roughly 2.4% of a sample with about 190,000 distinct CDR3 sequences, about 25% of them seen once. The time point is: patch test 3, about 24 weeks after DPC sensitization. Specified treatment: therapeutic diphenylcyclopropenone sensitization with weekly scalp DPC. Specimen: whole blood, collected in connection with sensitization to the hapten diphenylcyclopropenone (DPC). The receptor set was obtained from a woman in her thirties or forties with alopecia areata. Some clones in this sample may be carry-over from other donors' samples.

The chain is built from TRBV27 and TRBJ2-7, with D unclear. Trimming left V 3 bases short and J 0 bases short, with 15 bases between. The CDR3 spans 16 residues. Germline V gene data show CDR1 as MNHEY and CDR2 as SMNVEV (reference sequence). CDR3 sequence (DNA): TGTGCCAGCAGTTTCAAAGCAGGTCTCGCCTCCTACGAGCAGTACTTC. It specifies CASSFKAGLASYEQYF.

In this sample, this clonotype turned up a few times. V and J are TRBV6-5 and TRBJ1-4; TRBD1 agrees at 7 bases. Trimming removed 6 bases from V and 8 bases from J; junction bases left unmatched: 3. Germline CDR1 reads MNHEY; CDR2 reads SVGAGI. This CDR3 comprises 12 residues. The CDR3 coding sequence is TGTGCCAGCAGGGAACAGGGGGAAAAACTGTTTTTT. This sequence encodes CASREQGEKLFF.

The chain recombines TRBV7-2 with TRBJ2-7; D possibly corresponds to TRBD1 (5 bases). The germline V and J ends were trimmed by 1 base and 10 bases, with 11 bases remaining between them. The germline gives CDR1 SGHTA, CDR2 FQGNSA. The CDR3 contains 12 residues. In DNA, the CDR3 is TGTGCCAGCAGCTTAGACAGGTCTAGTCAGTACTTC. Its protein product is CASSLDRSSQYF.

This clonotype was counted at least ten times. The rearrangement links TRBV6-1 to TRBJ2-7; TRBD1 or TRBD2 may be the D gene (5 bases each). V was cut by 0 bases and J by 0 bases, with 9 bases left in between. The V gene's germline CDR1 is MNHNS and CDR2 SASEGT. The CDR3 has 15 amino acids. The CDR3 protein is CASSEALGGSYEQYF. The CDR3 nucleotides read TGTGCCAGCAGTGAAGCGCTTGGGGGCTCCTACGAGCAGTACTTC.

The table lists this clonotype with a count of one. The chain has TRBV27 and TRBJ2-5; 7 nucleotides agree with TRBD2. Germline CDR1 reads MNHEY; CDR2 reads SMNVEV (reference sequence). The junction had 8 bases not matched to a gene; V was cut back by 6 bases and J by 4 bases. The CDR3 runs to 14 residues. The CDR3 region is CASSLLATPETQYF. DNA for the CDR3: TGTGCCAGCAGCCTACTAGCGACCCCAGAGACCCAGTACTTC.

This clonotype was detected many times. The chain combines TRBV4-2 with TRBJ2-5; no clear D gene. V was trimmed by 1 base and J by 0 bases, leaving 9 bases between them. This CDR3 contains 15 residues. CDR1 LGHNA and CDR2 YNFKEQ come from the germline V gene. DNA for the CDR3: TGTGCCAGCAGCCAAGGAAACCGGGACCAAGAGACCCAGTACTTC. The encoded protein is CASSQGNRDQETQYF.

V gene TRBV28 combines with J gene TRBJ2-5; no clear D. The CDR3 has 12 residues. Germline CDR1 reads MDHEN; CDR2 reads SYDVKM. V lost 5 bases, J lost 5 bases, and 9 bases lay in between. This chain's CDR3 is CASSPPSETQYF. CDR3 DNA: TGTGCCAGCAGTCCCCCGTCGGAGACCCAGTACTTC.

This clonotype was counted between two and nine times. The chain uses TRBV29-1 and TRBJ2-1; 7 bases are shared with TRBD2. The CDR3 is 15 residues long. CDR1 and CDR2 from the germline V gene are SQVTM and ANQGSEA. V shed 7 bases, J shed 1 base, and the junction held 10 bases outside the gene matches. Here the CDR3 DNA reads TGCAGCGCAGGACCCGGGAGGCTATCCTACAATGAGCAGTTCTTC. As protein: CSAGPGRLSYNEQFF.

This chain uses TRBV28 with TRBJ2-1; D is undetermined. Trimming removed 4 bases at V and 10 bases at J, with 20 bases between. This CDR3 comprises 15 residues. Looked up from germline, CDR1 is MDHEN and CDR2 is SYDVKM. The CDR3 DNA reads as TGTGCCAGCAGTTCCCCCGGTCAAGGTCGGCAGGAGCAGTTCTTC. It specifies CASSSPGQGRQEQFF.

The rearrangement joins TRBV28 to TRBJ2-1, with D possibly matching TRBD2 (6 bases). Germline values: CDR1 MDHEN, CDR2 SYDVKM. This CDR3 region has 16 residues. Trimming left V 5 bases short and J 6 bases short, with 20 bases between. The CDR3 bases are TGTGCCAGCAGTCCACAGCGGGCCGGAGGGCTCAATGAGCAGTTCTTC. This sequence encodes CASSPQRAGGLNEQFF.

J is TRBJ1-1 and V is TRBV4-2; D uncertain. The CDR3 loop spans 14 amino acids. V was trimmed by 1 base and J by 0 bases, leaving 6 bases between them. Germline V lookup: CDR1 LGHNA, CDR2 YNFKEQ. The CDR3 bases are TGTGCCAGCAGCCAAGCGCCGATGAACACTGAAGCTTTCTTT. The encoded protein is CASSQAPMNTEAFF.

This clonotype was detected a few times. The CDR3 sequence is CASSFPVTGSTEAFF. Written as DNA, the CDR3 is TGTGCCAGCAGTTTTCCAGTGACAGGGAGCACTGAAGCTTTCTTT. The rearrangement joins TRBV28 to TRBJ1-1; 7 positions match TRBD1. Trimming cost V 3 bases and J 4 bases; bases outside gene matches: 8. The germline V gene has CDR1 MDHEN and CDR2 SYDVKM. This CDR3 contains 15 residues.

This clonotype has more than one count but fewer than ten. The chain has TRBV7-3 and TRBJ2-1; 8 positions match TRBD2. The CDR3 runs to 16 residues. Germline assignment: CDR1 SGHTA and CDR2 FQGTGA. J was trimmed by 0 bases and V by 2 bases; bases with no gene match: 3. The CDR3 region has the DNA TGTGCCAGCAGCTTATATAGCGGGAACTCCTACAATGAGCAGTTCTTC. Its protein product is CASSLYSGNSYNEQFF. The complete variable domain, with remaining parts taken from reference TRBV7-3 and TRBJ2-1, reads GAGVSQTPSNKVTEKGKYVELRCDPISGHTALYWYRQSLGQGPEFLIYFQGTGAADDSGLPNDRFFAVRPEGSVSTLKIQRTERGDSAVYLCASSLYSGNSYNEQFFGPGTRLTVL.

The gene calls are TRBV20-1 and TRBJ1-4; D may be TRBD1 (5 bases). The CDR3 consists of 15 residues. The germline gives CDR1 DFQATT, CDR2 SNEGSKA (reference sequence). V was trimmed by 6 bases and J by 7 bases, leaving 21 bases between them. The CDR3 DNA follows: TGCAGTGCCCAGGGCGGGGAACGACGGAGTGAAAAACTGTTTTTT. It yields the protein CSAQGGERRSEKLFF.

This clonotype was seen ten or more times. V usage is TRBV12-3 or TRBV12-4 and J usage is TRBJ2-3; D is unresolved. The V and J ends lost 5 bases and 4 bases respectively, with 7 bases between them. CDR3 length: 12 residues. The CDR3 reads CASSDQSDTQYF. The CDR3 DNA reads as TGTGCCAGCAGTGACCAGTCAGATACGCAGTATTTT.

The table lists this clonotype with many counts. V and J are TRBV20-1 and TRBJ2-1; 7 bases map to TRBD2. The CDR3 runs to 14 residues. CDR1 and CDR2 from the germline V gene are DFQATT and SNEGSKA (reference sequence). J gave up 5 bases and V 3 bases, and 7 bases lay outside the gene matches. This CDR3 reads CSARAQRGNNEQFF. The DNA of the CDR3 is TGCAGTGCTAGGGCGCAGCGGGGAAACAATGAGCAGTTCTTC.

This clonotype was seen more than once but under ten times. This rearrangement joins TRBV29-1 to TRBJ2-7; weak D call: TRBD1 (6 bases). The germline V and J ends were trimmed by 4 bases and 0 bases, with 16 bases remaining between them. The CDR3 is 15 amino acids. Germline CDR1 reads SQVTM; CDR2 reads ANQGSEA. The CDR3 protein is CSVVTGTESSYEQYF. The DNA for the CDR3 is TGCAGCGTTGTAACAGGGACCGAGAGCTCCTACGAGCAGTACTTC.

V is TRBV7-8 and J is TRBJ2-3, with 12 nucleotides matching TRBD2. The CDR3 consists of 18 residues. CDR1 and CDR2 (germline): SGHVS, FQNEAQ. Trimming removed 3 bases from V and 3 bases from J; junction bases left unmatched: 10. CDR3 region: CASSLVSSGRARTDTQYF. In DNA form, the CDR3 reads TGTGCCAGCAGCTTGGTCTCTAGCGGGAGGGCCAGAACAGATACGCAGTATTTT.

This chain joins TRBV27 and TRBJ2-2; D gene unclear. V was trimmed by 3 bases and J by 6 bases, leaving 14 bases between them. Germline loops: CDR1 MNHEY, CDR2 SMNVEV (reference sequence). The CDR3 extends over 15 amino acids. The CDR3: CASSFRGLRAGELFF. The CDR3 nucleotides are TGTGCCAGCAGTTTCCGTGGGTTGAGAGCCGGGGAGCTGTTTTTT.

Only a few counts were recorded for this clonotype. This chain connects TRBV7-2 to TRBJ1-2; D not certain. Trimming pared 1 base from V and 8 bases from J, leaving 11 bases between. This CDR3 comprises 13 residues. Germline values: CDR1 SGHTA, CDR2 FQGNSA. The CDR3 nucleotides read TGTGCCAGCAGCTTAGGTCGGCAGACGGGCTACACCTTC. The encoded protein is CASSLGRQTGYTF.

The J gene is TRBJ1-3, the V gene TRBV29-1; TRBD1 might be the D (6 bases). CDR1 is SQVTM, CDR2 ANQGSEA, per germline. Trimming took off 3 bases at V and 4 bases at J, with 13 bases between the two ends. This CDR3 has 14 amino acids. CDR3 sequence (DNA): TGCAGCGTTGACATACAGGGTGGGGGAAACACCATATATTTT. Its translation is CSVDIQGGGNTIYF. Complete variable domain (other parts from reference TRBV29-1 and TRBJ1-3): SAVISQKPSRDICQRGTSLTIQCQVDSQVTMMFWYRQQPGQSLTLIATANQGSEATYESGFVIDKFPISRPNLTFSTLTVSNMSPEDSSIYLCSVDIQGGGNTIYFGEGSWLTVV.

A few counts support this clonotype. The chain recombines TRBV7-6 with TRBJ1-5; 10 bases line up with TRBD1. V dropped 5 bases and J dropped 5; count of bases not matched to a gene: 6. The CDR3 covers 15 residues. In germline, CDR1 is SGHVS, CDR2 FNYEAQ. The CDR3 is CASSHRDRGDQPQHF. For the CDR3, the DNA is TGTGCCAGCAGCCATCGGGACAGGGGAGATCAGCCCCAGCATTTT. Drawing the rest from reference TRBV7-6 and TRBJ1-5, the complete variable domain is GAGVSQSPRYKVTKRGQDVALRCDPISGHVSLYWYRQALGQGPEFLTYFNYEAQQDKSGLPNDRFSAERPEGSISTLTIQRTEQRDSAMYRCASSHRDRGDQPQHFGDGTRLSIL.

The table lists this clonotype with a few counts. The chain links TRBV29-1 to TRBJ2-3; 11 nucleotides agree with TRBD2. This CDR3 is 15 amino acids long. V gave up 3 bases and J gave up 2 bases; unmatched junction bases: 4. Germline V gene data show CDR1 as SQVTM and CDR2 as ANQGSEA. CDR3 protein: CSVDTSGGLTDTQYF. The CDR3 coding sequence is TGCAGCGTTGATACTAGCGGGGGCCTCACAGATACGCAGTATTTT.

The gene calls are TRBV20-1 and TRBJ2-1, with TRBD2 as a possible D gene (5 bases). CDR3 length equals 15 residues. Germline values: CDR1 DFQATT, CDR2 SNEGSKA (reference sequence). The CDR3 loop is CSIPGPGGAYNEQFF. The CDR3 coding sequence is TGCAGCATACCGGGCCCAGGAGGCGCCTACAATGAGCAGTTCTTC.

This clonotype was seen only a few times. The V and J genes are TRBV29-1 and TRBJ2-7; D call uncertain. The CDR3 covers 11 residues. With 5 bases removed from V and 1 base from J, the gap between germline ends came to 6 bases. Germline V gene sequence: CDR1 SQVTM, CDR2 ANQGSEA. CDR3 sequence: CSVRESYEQYF. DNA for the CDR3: TGCAGCGTTCGAGAGTCCTACGAGCAGTACTTC.

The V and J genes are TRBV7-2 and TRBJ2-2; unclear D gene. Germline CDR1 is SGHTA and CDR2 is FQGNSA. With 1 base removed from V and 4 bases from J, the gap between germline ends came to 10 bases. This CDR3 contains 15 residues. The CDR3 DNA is TGTGCCAGCAGCTTAGTAGTCGGCTCCACCGGGGAGCTGTTTTTT. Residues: CASSLVVGSTGELFF. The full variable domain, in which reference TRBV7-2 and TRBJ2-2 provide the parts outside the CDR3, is GAGVSQSPSNKVTEKGKDVELRCDPISGHTALYWYRQSLGQGLEFLIYFQGNSAPDKSGLPSDRFSAERTGGSVSTLTIQRTQQEDSAVYLCASSLVVGSTGELFFGEGSRLTVL.

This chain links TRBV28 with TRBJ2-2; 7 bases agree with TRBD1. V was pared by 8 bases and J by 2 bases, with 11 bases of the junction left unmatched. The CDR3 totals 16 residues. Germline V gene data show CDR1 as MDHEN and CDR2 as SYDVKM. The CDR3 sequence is CASRRSGTANTGELFF. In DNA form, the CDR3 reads TGTGCCAGCCGACGCTCCGGGACAGCTAACACCGGGGAGCTGTTTTTT.

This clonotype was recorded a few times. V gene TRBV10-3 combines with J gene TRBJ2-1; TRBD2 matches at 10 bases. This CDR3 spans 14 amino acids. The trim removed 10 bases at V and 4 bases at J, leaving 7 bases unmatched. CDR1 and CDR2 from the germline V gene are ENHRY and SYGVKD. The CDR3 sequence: CATVAGGLYNEQFF. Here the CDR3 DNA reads TGTGCCACCGTAGCGGGAGGCCTGTACAATGAGCAGTTCTTC.

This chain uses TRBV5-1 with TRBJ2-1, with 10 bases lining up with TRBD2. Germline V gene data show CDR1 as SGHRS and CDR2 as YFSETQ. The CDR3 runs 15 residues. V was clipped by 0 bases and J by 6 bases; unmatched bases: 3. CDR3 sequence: CASSLGLAGANEQFF. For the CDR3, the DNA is TGCGCCAGCAGCTTGGGGCTAGCGGGAGCCAATGAGCAGTTCTTC.